The 19 T cell receptor beta chains below all came from one sample that was sequenced in a study of radiotherapy plus CTLA-4 blockade in lung cancer. Profiling relied on immunoSEQ multiplex PCR, and the TCRdb table lists in-frame clones only, not all of them. The sample contains 15,000 or so clones, about 71% of which appear only once. The sequencing used peripheral blood, collected from a patient treated with radiotherapy plus ipilimumab. The receptor set was obtained from a human donor with non-small cell lung cancer whose response to radiotherapy plus ipilimumab could not be evaluated.

A single count supports this clone. This chain joins TRBV27 and TRBJ1-3; TRBD1 might be the D (5 bases). The CDR3 totals 17 residues. Trimming shortened V by 2 bases and J by 0 bases, and 14 bases separated the two germline ends. CDR1 MNHEY and CDR2 SMNVEV come from the germline V gene (reference sequence). The CDR3 spells CASSLRGGESSGNTIYF. The CDR3 DNA reads TGTGCCAGCAGTTTAAGGGGCGGGGAAAGCTCTGGAAACACCATATATTTT.

This clone was counted a few times. The V and J genes are TRBV6-6 and TRBJ2-1; 7 bases are shared with TRBD2. J gave up 1 base and V 6 bases, and 9 bases lay outside the gene matches. The germline V gene has CDR1 MNHNY and CDR2 SVGAGI (reference sequence). The CDR3 loop spans 16 amino acids. CDR3 DNA sequence: TGTGCCAGCAGCCCCAGACTAGCAAAATCCTACAATGAGCAGTTCTTC. Protein sequence: CASSPRLAKSYNEQFF.

The table lists this clone with a few counts. The rearrangement links TRBV5-1 to TRBJ2-1, with 9 bases lining up with TRBD2. The CDR3 is made up of 17 amino acids. After removal of 0 bases from V and 8 bases from J, the junction contained 12 bases not matched to a gene. The germline CDR1 and CDR2 sequences are SGHRS and YFSETQ. CDR3 amino acids: CASSLAYYGGGEDEQFF. The CDR3 DNA follows: TGCGCCAGCAGCTTGGCCTATTATGGCGGGGGGGAGGATGAGCAGTTCTTC.

The chain combines TRBV29-1 with TRBJ1-5; weak D call: TRBD1 (5 bases). Trimming took 5 bases from V and 11 from J, leaving 19 bases between them. CDR1 SQVTM and CDR2 ANQGSEA come from the germline V gene. The CDR3 runs to 13 residues. CDR3 in amino acids: CSVSIGEGRAQHF. In DNA form, the CDR3 reads TGCAGCGTTTCCATAGGGGAAGGCCGGGCCCAGCATTTT.

A few counts support this clone. The V and J genes are TRBV2 and TRBJ2-2; a weak D match, TRBD1 (6 bases). The ends were cut back, 5 bases at V and 3 bases at J, with 19 bases in the middle. This CDR3 has 17 residues. Per the germline V gene, CDR1 is SNHLY and CDR2 is FYNNEI. The CDR3 sequence: CASSSVDRLGDTGELFF. The DNA of the CDR3 is TGTGCCAGCAGTTCGGTTGACAGGTTAGGAGACACCGGGGAGCTGTTTTTT.

On this clone itself: Different DNA sequences within this sample yield the same CDR3. The chain uses TRBV19 and TRBJ1-1, with D unclear. Per the germline V gene, CDR1 is LNHDA and CDR2 is SQIVND (reference sequence). This CDR3 spans 13 amino acids. Trimming shortened V by 0 bases and J by 1 base, and 3 bases separated the two germline ends. This CDR3 reads CASSIDRNTEAFF. DNA of the CDR3: TGTGCCAGTAGTATAGACAGGAACACTGAAGCTTTCTTT.

The rearrangement uses TRBV4-3 and TRBJ2-5; 7 nucleotides line up with TRBD2. The CDR3 is made up of 15 amino acids. In germline, CDR1 is LGHNA, CDR2 YSLEER. The trim removed 3 bases at V and 4 bases at J, leaving 8 bases unmatched. The CDR3 sequence: CASSQGGRQGETQYF. In DNA, the CDR3 is TGCGCCAGCAGCCAGGGGGGGAGGCAGGGAGAGACCCAGTACTTC.

The chain carries TRBV29-1 and TRBJ1-3; no clear D gene. The germline CDR1 and CDR2 sequences are SQVTM and ANQGSEA. This CDR3 is built from 10 residues. V was trimmed by 5 bases and J by 6 bases, leaving 5 bases between them. As DNA, the CDR3 is TGCAGCGTTCGGGAAAACACCATATATTTT. Its translation: CSVRENTIYF.

This clone was counted only a few times. The chain combines TRBV10-1 with TRBJ1-2; possible D gene TRBD1, 5 bases. V lost 0 bases and J lost 8, with 10 bases in between. Germline V gives CDR1 WNHNN, CDR2 SYGVQD (reference sequence). The CDR3 spans 13 residues. As DNA, the CDR3 is TGCGCCAGCAGTGAGTCGGCAGGGAACGGCTACACCTTC. It encodes CASSESAGNGYTF.

The chain's CDR3 is CSFTGSATNEKLFF. CDR3 nucleotide sequence: TGCAGCTTTACAGGGAGTGCAACTAATGAAAAACTGTTTTTT. The V and J genes are TRBV29-1 and TRBJ1-4, with D tentatively TRBD1 (6 bases). V was clipped by 8 bases and J by 0 bases, with 13 bases between them. There are 14 residues in the CDR3. In germline, CDR1 is SQVTM, CDR2 ANQGSEA.

This sequence joins TRBV7-2 and TRBJ2-3, with 7 bases lining up with TRBD2. With 7 bases clipped from V and 5 bases from J, the junction kept 9 bases outside the gene matches. The CDR3 has 14 amino acids. Germline assignment: CDR1 SGHTA and CDR2 FQGNSA. The CDR3 region has the DNA TGTGCCAGCACGAGGGGAGGGGTAGTAGATACGCAGTATTTT. Translation gives CASTRGGVVDTQYF.

A few counts support this clone. The V call is TRBV2, the J call TRBJ2-7; TRBD2 matches 10 bases. Trimming removed 4 bases from V and 6 bases from J; junction bases left unmatched: 6. The length of the CDR3 is 14 residues. Germline V gene data show CDR1 as SNHLY and CDR2 as FYNNEI. CDR3 amino acids: CASSGERGGGEQYF. The CDR3 nucleotides read TGTGCCAGCAGTGGGGAGCGGGGGGGCGGCGAGCAGTACTTC.

The V call is TRBV6-6, the J call TRBJ2-1; D is perhaps TRBD2 (6 bases). Per the germline V gene, CDR1 is MNHNY and CDR2 is SVGAGI (reference sequence). This CDR3 has 15 residues. V lost 6 bases and J 9 bases, leaving 21 bases between the germline ends. In nucleotides, the CDR3 is TGTGCCAGCAGCTCCGGGACTCTCTACGAGGGTGAGCAGTTCTTC. Translation: CASSSGTLYEGEQFF.

The chain combines TRBV5-1 with TRBJ2-2; unclear D gene. This CDR3 spans 17 amino acids. The V and J ends lost 0 bases and 0 bases respectively, with 12 bases between them. CDR1 and CDR2 (germline): SGHRS, YFSETQ. Here the CDR3 reads CASSLGSARTNTGELFF. CDR3 coding DNA: TGCGCCAGCAGCTTGGGGTCTGCCAGGACGAACACCGGGGAGCTGTTTTTT.

V and J are TRBV9 and TRBJ2-1; 11 bases match TRBD1. V dropped 4 bases and J dropped 6; count of bases not matched to a gene: 6. Germline CDR1 is SGDLS and CDR2 is YYNGEE. The CDR3 consists of 15 residues. In DNA, the CDR3 is TGTGCCAGCAGCATCTCCGGGACAGGGGGCAATGAGCAGTTCTTC. Protein product: CASSISGTGGNEQFF. Full variable domain (remainder filled in from reference TRBV9 and TRBJ2-1): DSGVTQTPKHLITATGQRVTLRCSPRSGDLSVYWYQQSLDQGLQFLIQYYNGEERAKGNILERFSAQQFPDLHSELNLSSLELGDSALYFCASSISGTGGNEQFFGPGTRLTVL.

The chain has TRBV28 and TRBJ1-2; D is perhaps TRBD1 (5 bases). Germline V gene sequence: CDR1 MDHEN, CDR2 SYDVKM. Trimming pared 7 bases from V and 0 bases from J, leaving 15 bases between. The CDR3 runs to 15 residues. This chain's CDR3 is CASTYGGTSNYGYTF. The CDR3, as DNA: TGTGCCAGCACCTACGGGGGAACCTCTAACTATGGCTACACCTTC.

The rearrangement joins TRBV5-1 to TRBJ2-2; D might be TRBD1 (6 bases). The V end was cut by 4 bases, the J end by 6 bases, with 16 bases between. Looked up from germline, CDR1 is SGHRS and CDR2 is YFSETQ. The CDR3 runs 15 residues. The CDR3 here is CASSGKQGGAGELFF. The CDR3 DNA follows: TGCGCCAGCAGCGGAAAACAGGGTGGGGCCGGGGAGCTGTTTTTT.

This clone has only a few counts. The chain couples TRBV25-1 to TRBJ1-5, with TRBD1 matching over 9 bases. Per the germline V gene, CDR1 is MGHDK and CDR2 is SYGVNS. V gave up 4 bases and J gave up 1 base; unmatched junction bases: 5. The CDR3 has 16 residues. CDR3 nucleotide sequence: TGTGCCAGCAGTGCCGAACAGGGGGCAAGCAATCAGCCCCAGCATTTT. This translates into CASSAEQGASNQPQHF.

The rearrangement links TRBV11-3 to TRBJ2-1; the match to TRBD1 covers 7 bases. Germline assignment: CDR1 SGHNT and CDR2 YENEEA. CDR3 length equals 15 residues. Losses at the gene ends were 0 bases for V and 4 bases for J; bases not matched to a gene: 3. The CDR3 reads CASSLEQGLYNEQFF. The CDR3 nucleotides read TGTGCCAGCAGCTTAGAACAGGGGCTGTACAATGAGCAGTTCTTC.